This T cell receptor (beta chain) was sequenced in a study of regulatory T cells in long-lasting Graves disease. Germline loops: CDR1 MNHEY, CDR2 SVGAGI. The CDR3 sequence is 15 residues long. Between the trimmed V and J ends, which lost 2 bases and 0 bases, there was a span of 5 bases. This clonotype was seen ten or more times. Its matching antigen is unknown. Indicated time point: persistent/refractory GD, antithyroid drugs over 5 years with positive TRAb. There was RNA extracted from PBMCs, and the TCR library was made from it. Patients were from an endocrinology department in Xi'an, China. The EDTA tubes were filled with about 9 milliliters of drawn peripheral blood. Whole-study results and caveats: Persistent patients shared under 3,000 public clonotypes among themselves. Newly diagnosed patients shared fewer, at approximately 970. Persistent disease preferred TRBV28, TRBJ1-2 and TRBJ2-5.

Sequencing libraries for TCR beta were prepared with iRepertoire HTBI primers and Arm-PCR of CDR3 regions. One entry per CDR3 protein, called by TCRdb with MiXCR from the multiplex PCR reads. The sample yields about 430,000 distinct CDR3 sequences, about 21% seen once. The J gene is TRBJ2-6, the V gene TRBV6-5; D uncertain. The material was peripheral blood mononuclear cells (PBMCs), obtained when the disease was refractory, from a patient treated with antithyroid drugs. The receptor's source is a female donor with Graves disease. The CDR3 bases are TGTGCCAGCAGTTACGGACCCTCTGGGGCCAACGTCCTGACTTTC. Its translation is CASSYGPSGANVLTF.